This TCR beta chain was retrieved from a study of T cell clonality in common variable immunodeficiency. Study-level points and caveats: TCRbeta clonality was increased in CVID versus healthy controls.

TCRdb keeps only in-frame clones here, not all; method: immunoSEQ multiplex PCR. This table holds tens of thousands of clones with no singletons; the top ten claim 0.8%. Ten or more counts support this clone. Its target is not known. Coverage ceases 3 residues before the CDR3 finishes, and the germline J gene fills in the end. V trimming: 6 bases; J trimming: 5 bases; junction bases outside the gene matches: 5. CDR3 length: 13 amino acids. CDR1 SGHTS and CDR2 YDEGEE come from the germline V gene. Sequencing input: peripheral blood mononuclear cells. The gene calls are TRBV5-8 and TRBJ1-3, with 7 bases matching TRBD1. This receptor was obtained from a person aged 18 to 70 in good health. The CDR3 reads CASTDRARNTIYF. Incomplete CDR3 DNA: TGTGCCAGCACAGACAGGGCCCGAAACACC. Combining the CDR3 with reference TRBV5-8 and TRBJ1-3 gives the whole variable domain EAGVTQSPTHLIKTRGQQATLRCSPISGHTSVYWYQQALGLGLQFLLWYDEGEERNRGNFPPRFSGRQFPNYSSELNVNALELEDSALYLCASTDRARNTIYFGEGSWLTVV.